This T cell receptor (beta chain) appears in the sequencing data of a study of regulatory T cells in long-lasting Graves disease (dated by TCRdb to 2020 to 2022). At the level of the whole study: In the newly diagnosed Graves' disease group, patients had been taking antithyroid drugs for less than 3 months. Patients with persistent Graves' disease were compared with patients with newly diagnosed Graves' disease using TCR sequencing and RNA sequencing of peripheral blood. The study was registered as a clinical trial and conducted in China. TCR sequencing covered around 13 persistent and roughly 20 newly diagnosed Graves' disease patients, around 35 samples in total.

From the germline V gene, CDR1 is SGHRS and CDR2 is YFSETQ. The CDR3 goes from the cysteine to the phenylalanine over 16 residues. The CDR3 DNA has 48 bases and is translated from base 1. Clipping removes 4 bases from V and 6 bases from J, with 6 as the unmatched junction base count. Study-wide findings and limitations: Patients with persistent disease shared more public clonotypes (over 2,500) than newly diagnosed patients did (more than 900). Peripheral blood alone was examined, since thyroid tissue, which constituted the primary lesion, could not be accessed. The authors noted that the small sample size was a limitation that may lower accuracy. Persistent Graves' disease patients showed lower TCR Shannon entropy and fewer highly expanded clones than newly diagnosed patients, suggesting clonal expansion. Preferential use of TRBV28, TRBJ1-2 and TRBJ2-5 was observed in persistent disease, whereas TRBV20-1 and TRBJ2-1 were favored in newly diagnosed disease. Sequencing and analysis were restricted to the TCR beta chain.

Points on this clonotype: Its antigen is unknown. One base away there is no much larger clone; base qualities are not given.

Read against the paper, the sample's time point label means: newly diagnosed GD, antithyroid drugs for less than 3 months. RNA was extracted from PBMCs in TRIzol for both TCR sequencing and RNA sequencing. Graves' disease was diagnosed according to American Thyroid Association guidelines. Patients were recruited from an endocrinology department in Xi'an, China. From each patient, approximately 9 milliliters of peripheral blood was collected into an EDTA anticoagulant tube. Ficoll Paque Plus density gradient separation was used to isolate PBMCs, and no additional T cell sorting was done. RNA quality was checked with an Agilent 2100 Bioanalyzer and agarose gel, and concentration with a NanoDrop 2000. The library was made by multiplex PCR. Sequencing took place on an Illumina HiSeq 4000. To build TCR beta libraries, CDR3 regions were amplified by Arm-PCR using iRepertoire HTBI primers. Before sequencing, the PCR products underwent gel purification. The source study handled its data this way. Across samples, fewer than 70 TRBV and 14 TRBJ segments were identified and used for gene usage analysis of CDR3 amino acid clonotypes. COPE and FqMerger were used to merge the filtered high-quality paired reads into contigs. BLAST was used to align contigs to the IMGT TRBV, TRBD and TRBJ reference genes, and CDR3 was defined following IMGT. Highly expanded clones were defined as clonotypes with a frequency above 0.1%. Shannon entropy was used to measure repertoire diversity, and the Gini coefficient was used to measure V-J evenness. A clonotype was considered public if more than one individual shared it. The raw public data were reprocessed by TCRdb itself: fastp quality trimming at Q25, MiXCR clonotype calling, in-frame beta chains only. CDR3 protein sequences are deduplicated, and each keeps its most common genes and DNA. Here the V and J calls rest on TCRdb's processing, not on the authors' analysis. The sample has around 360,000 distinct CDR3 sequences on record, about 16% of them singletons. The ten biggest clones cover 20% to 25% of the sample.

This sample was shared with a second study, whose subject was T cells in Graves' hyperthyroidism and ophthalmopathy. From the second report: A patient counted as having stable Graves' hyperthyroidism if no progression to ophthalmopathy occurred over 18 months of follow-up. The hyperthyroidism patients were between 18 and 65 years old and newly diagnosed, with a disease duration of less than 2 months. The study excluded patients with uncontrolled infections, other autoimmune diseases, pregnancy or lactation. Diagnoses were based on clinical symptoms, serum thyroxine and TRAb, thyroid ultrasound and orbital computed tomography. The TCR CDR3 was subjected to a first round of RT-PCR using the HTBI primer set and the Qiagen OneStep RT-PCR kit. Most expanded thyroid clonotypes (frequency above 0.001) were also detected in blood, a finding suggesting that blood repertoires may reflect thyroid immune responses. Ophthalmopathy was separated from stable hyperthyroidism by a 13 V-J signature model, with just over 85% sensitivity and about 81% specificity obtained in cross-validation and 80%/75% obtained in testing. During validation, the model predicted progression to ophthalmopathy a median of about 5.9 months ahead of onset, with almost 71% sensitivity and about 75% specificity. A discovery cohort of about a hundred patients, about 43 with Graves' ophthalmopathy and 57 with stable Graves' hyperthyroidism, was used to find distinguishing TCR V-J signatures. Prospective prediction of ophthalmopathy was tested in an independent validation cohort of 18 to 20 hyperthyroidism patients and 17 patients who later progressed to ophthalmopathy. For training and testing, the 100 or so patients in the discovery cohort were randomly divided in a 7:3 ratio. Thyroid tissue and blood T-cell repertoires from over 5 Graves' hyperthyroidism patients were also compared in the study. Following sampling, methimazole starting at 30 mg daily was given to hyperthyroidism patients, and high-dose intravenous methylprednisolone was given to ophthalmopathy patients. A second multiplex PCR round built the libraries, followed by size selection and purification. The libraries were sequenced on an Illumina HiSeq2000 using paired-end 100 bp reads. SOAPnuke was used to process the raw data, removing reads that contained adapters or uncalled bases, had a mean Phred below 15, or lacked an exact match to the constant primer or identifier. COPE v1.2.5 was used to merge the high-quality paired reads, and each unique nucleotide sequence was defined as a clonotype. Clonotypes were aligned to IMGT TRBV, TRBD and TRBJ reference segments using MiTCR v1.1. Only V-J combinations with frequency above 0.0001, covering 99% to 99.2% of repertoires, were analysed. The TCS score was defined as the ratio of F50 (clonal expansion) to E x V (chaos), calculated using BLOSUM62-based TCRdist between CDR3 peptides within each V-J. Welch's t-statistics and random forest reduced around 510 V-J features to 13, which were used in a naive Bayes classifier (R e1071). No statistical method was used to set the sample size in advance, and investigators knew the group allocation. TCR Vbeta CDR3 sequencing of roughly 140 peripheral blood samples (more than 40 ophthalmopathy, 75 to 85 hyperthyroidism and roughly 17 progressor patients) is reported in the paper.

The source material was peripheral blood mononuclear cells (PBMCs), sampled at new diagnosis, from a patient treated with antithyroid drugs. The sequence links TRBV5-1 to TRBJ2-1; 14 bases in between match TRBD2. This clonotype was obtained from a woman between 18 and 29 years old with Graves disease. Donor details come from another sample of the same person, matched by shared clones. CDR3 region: CASSPGLAGVGNEQFF. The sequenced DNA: TGCGCCAGCAGCCCGGGACTAGCGGGAGTTGGCAATGAGCAGTTCTTC.